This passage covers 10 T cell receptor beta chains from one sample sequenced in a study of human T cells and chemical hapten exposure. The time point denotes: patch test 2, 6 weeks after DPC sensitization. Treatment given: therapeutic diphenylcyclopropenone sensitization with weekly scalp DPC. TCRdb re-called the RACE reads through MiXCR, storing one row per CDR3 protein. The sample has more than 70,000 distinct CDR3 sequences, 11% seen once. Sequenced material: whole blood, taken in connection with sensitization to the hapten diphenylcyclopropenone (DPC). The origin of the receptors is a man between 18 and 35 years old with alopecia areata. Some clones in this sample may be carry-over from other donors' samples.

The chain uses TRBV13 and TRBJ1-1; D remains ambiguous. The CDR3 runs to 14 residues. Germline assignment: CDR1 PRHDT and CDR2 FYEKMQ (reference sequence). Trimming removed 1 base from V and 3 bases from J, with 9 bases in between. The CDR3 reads CASSLESRDTEAFF. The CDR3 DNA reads TGTGCCAGCAGCTTAGAGTCCCGGGACACTGAAGCTTTCTTT. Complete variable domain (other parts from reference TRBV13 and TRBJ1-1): AAGVIQSPRHLIKEKRETATLKCYPIPRHDTVYWYQQGPGQDPQFLISFYEKMQSDKGSIPDRFSAQQFSDYHSELNMSSLELGDSALYFCASSLESRDTEAFFGQGTRLTVV.

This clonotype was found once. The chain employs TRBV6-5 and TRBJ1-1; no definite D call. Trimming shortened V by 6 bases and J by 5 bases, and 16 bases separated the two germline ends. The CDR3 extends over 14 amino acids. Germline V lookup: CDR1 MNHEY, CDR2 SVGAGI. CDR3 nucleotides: TGTGCCAGCAGGCCTGGTCTTCTCGGGACTGAAGCTTTCTTT. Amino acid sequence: CASRPGLLGTEAFF.

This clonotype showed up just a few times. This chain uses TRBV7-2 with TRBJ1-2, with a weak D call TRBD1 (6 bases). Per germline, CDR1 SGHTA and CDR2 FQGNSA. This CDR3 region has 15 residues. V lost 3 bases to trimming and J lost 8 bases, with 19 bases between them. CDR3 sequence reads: CASSFLGQGQGGYTF. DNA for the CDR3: TGTGCCAGCAGCTTTTTAGGTCAGGGGCAGGGAGGCTACACCTTC.

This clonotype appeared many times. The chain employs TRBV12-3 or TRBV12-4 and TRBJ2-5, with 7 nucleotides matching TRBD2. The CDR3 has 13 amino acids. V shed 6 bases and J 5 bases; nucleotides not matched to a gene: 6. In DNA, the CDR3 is TGTGCCAGCAGACGACTAGCCAGCGAGACCCAGTACTTC. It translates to CASRRLASETQYF.

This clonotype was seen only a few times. This CDR3 reads CASSLGADRFNTGELFF. CDR3 sequence (DNA): TGTGCCAGCAGTTTGGGGGCAGACAGGTTCAACACCGGGGAGCTGTTTTTT. J is TRBJ2-2 and V is TRBV28, with a weak D call TRBD1 (6 bases). The length of the CDR3 is 17 residues. CDR1 is MDHEN and CDR2 is SYDVKM in the germline V gene. The V end lost 3 bases, the J end lost 2 bases, and 16 bases lay between the germline ends.

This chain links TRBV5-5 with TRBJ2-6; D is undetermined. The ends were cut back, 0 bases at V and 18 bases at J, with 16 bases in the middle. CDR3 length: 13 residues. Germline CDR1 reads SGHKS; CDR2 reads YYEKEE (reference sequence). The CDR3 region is CASSLAVDNDPTF. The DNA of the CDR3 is TGTGCCAGCAGCTTGGCCGTGGATAACGACCCGACTTTC.

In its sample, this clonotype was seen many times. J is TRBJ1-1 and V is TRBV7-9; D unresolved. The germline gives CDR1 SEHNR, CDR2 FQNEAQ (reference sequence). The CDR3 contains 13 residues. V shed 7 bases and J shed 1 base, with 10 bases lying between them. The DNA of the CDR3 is TGTGCCAGCACCGACATGCGGAACACTGAAGCTTTCTTT. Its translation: CASTDMRNTEAFF.

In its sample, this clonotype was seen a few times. The CDR3 nucleotides are TGCAGTGCTAGAGCAGGGGTCGTAGAGACCCAGTACTTC. This encodes CSARAGVVETQYF. This sequence joins TRBV20-1 and TRBJ2-5; D possibly corresponds to TRBD1 (6 bases). The CDR3 runs 13 residues. V shed 1 base and J shed 4 bases, with 10 bases lying between them. CDR1 and CDR2 (germline): DFQATT, SNEGSKA (reference sequence).

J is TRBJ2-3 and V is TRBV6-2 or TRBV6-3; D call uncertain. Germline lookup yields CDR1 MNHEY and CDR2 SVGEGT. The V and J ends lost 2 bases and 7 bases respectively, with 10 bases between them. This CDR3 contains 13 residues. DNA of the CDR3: TGTGCCAGCAGTTACACGGGCGCGAATACGCAGTATTTT. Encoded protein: CASSYTGANTQYF.

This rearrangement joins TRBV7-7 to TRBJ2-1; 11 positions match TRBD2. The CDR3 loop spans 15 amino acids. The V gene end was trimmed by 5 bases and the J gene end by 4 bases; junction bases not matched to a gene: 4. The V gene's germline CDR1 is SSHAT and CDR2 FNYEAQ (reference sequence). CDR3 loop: CASSTGTSGYNEQFF. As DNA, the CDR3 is TGTGCCAGCAGCACCGGGACTAGCGGATACAATGAGCAGTTCTTC.